The entry that follows covers one T cell receptor beta chain sequence. Trimming cost V 0 bases and J 7 bases, with 21 bases left between them. The CDR3 has 18 amino acids. Germline V CDR1 and CDR2: MGHRA, YSYEKL. The data stem from a study of shared T cell receptors in the human thymus. Clones were sequenced by immunoSEQ multiplex PCR, and TCRdb holds only the in-frame ones, with some missing. The sample has 640,000 or so clones, about 87% seen once; the top ten hold approximately 0.0097%. The same sample was also used in a study of human thymus T cells. That study reports: Corrective surgery for congenital heart defects was being performed on the healthy Finnish infants who served as donors. Corrective heart surgery yielded the resections from which the thymus tissue came. Across thymic and blood repertoires, the usage of V and J genes appeared to be biased. Highly overlapping thymic repertoires in unrelated individuals were reported by related research.

The rearrangement links TRBV4-1 to TRBJ2-2; D may be TRBD1 (5 bases). The receptor comes from a boy in the first two years of life with a congenital heart defect. Sequenced sample: thymocytes. CDR3 nucleotides: TGCGCCAGCAGCCAAGAAGACTCTCTGGGGCCTGCCGACGGGGAGCTGTTTTTT. Its translation: CASSQEDSLGPADGELFF.